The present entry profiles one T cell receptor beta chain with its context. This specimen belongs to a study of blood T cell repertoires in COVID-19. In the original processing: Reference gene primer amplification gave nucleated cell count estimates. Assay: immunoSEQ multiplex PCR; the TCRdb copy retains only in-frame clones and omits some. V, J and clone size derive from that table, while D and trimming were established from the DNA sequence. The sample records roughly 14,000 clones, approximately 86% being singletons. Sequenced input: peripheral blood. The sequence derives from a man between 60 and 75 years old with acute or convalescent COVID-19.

This CDR3 is CASSAASGGGNIQYF. The CDR3 bases are TGTGCCAGCAGCGCAGCTAGCGGGGGGGGAAACATTCAGTACTTC. The chain joins TRBV7-2 to TRBJ2-4; 12 bases match TRBD2. Germline loops: CDR1 SGHTA, CDR2 FQGNSA. This CDR3 comprises 15 residues. The V and J ends lost 5 bases and 6 bases, in that order; junction bases with no gene match: 5.